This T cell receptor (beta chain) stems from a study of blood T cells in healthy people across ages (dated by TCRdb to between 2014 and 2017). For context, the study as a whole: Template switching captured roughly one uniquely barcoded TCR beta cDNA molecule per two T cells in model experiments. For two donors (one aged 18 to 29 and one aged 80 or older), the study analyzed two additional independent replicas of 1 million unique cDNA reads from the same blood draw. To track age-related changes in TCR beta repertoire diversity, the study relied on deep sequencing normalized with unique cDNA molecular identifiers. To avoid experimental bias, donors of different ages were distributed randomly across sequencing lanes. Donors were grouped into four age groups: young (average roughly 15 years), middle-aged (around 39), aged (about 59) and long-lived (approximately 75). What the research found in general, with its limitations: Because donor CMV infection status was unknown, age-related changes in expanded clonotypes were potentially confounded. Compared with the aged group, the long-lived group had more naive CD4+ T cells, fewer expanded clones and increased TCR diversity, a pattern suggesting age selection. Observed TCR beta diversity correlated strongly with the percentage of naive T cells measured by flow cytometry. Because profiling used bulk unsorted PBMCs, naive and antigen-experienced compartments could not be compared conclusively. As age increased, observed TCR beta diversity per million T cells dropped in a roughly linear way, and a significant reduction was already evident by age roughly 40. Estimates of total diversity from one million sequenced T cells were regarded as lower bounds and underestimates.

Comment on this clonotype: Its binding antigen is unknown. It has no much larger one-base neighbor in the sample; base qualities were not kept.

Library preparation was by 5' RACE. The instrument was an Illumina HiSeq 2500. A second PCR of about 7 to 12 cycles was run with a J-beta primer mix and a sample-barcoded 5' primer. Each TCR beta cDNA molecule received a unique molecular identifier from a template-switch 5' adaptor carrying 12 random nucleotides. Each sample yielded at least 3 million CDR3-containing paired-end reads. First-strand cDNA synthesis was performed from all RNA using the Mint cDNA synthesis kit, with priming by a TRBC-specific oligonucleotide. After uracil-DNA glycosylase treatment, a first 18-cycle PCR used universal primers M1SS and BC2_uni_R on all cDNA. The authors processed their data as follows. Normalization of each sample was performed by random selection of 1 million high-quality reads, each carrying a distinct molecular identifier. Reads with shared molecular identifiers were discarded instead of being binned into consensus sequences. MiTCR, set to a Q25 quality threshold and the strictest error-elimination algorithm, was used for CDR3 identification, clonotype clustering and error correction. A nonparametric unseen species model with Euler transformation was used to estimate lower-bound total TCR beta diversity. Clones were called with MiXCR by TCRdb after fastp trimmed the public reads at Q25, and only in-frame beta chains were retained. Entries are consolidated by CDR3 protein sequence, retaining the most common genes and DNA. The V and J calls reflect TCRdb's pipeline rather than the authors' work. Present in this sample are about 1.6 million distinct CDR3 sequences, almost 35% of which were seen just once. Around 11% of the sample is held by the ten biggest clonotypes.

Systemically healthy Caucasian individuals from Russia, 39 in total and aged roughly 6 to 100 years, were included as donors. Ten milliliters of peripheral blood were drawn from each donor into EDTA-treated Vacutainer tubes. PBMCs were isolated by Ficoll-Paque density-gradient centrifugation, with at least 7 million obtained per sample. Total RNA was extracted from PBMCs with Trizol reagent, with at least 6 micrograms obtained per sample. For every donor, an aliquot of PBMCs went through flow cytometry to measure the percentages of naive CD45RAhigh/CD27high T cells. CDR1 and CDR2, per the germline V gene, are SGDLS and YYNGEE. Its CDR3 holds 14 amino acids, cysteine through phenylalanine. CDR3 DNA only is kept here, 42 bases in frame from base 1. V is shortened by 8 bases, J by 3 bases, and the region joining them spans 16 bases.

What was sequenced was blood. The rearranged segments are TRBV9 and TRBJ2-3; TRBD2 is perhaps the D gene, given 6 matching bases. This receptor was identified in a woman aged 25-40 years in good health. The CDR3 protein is CASGAREATDTQYF. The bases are TGTGCCAGTGGGGCGAGGGAGGCGACAGATACGCAGTATTTT.